The 13 T cell receptor beta chains below come from one sample, sequenced in a study of human T cells and chemical hapten exposure (TCRdb year 2021). Receptor amplification or capture employed RACE. Reads for this sample came from a NextSeq 500. TCRdb trimmed public reads at Q25 via fastp, called clones via MiXCR and kept in-frame beta chains. One record per CDR3 amino acid sequence lists the most common genes and DNA. In all, the sample holds 80,000 to 100,000 distinct CDR3 sequences, and about 7.5% of those were seen once. Clones ranked in the top ten supply about 1.4% of the sample. Reading the label with the study, this specimen's time point is: patch test 1, 2 weeks after DPC sensitization. Taken with the paper, the label for treatment or condition translates to: therapeutic diphenylcyclopropenone sensitization with weekly scalp DPC. This sample comprised whole blood, obtained in connection with sensitization to the hapten diphenylcyclopropenone (DPC). The receptors stem from a woman aged 25 to 39 with alopecia areata. Some clones in this sample may be carry-over from other donors' samples.

The rearrangement uses TRBV7-2 and TRBJ1-1, with D perhaps matching TRBD1 (5 bases). Per germline, CDR1 SGHTA and CDR2 FQGNSA. This CDR3 is built from 14 residues. V lost 3 bases and J 5 bases, leaving 13 bases between the germline ends. CDR3 region: CASSFDRGRTEAFF. In nucleotides, the CDR3 is TGTGCCAGCAGCTTCGACCGGGGGAGGACTGAAGCTTTCTTT.

This clonotype was counted ten times or more. J is TRBJ1-5 and V is TRBV24-1; D is uncertain. V gave up 3 bases and J gave up 3 bases, with 11 bases separating them. The CDR3 covers 15 residues. Germline loops: CDR1 KGHDR, CDR2 SFDVKD. This chain's CDR3 is CATSDGKRPNQPQHF. DNA for the CDR3: TGTGCCACCAGTGATGGGAAACGCCCCAATCAGCCCCAGCATTTT.

As regards this clonotype: With a much larger clone just one base away, this may be a read error. This rearrangement joins TRBV4-1 to TRBJ1-1; no firm D call. The germline V gene encodes CDR1 MGHRA and CDR2 YSYEKL. Trimming shortened V by 2 bases and J by 1 base, and 8 bases separated the two germline ends. The CDR3 is made up of 14 amino acids. Written as DNA, the CDR3 is TGCGCCAGCAGCCAACACCAGAGGAACACTGAAGCTTTCTTT. Translation gives CASSQHQRNTEAFF.

This clonotype was picked up a small number of times. V usage is TRBV6-5 and J usage is TRBJ2-6; 9 bases align to TRBD1. The germline gives CDR1 MNHEY, CDR2 SVGAGI. CDR3 length: 17 residues. The J segment lost 3 bases and the V segment lost 0 bases, leaving 3 bases of the junction unmatched. CDR3 protein: CASSYSTGGYGANVLTF. Here the CDR3 DNA reads TGTGCCAGCAGTTACTCGACAGGGGGTTATGGGGCCAACGTCCTGACTTTC.

In its sample, this clonotype was seen a few times. V gene TRBV20-1 combines with J gene TRBJ1-5; a weak D match, TRBD1 (6 bases). This CDR3 contains 15 residues. V shed 6 bases and J shed 6 bases, with 21 bases lying between them. Per the germline V gene, CDR1 is DFQATT and CDR2 is SNEGSKA (reference sequence). CDR3 DNA: TGCAGTGCCTACCCCCGGGGGCTGTCTTTTCAGCCCCAGCATTTT. Protein product: CSAYPRGLSFQPQHF.

In this sample, this clonotype turned up a few times. For the CDR3, the DNA is TGTGCCAGCTCACCACGCGAAGCGAGCAATCAGCCCCAGCATTTT. Translating gives CASSPREASNQPQHF. This sequence joins TRBV18 and TRBJ1-5; D not resolved. There are 15 residues in the CDR3. Germline V gives CDR1 KGHSH, CDR2 LQKENI. The V gene lost 1 base and the J gene lost 1 base, with 8 bases spanning the gap.

This clonotype was picked up many times. The genes are TRBV19 and TRBJ1-5; D not certain. Germline V gene data show CDR1 as LNHDA and CDR2 as SQIVND (reference sequence). This CDR3 is built from 14 residues. Trimming removed 6 bases from V and 0 bases from J, with 9 bases in between. In DNA form, the CDR3 reads TGTGCCAGTAGACCCGAGGGTAGCAATCAGCCCCAGCATTTT. This sequence encodes CASRPEGSNQPQHF. The full variable domain, with the rest looked up from reference TRBV19 and TRBJ1-5, is DGGITQSPKYLFRKEGQNVTLSCEQNLNHDAMYWYRQDPGQGLRLIYYSQIVNDFQKGDIAEGYSVSREKKESFPLTVTSAQKNPTAFYLCASRPEGSNQPQHFGDGTRLSIL.

V gene TRBV20-1 combines with J gene TRBJ2-3; TRBD2 agrees at 7 bases. J lost 1 base, V lost 6 bases, and 16 bases had no gene match. This CDR3 contains 17 residues. CDR1 DFQATT and CDR2 SNEGSKA come from the germline V gene (reference sequence). The CDR3: CSAPAQSQAGGTDTQYF. For the CDR3, the DNA is TGCAGTGCCCCAGCACAAAGTCAGGCGGGGGGCACAGATACGCAGTATTTT.

The chain is built from TRBV3-1 and TRBJ2-2; D is ambiguous. The germline V and J ends were trimmed by 4 bases and 4 bases, with 7 bases remaining between them. The CDR3 has 13 amino acids. Germline CDR1 LGHDT, CDR2 YNNKEL (reference sequence). The CDR3 sequence is CASSRIPTGELFF. In nucleotides, the CDR3 is TGTGCCAGCAGCCGTATCCCCACCGGGGAGCTGTTTTTT. Variable domain in full (rest from reference TRBV3-1 and TRBJ2-2): DTAVSQTPKYLVTQMGNDKSIKCEQNLGHDTMYWYKQDSKKFLKIMFSYNNKELIINETVPNRFSPKSPDKAHLNLHINSLELGDSAVYFCASSRIPTGELFFGEGSRLTVL.

The table lists this clonotype with a few counts. The chain links TRBV2 to TRBJ1-1, with D tentatively TRBD1 (5 bases). Looked up from germline, CDR1 is SNHLY and CDR2 is FYNNEI. This CDR3 is 14 amino acids long. Trimming took 6 bases from V and 6 from J, leaving 17 bases between them. The CDR3 DNA sequence: TGTGCCAGCAGCCTACTGGGGGGTAGGGCTGAAGCTTTCTTT. Amino acid sequence: CASSLLGGRAEAFF.

There are many counts of this clonotype. The J gene is TRBJ1-1, the V gene TRBV2; 8 positions match TRBD1. There are 13 residues in the CDR3. The germline CDR1 and CDR2 sequences are SNHLY and FYNNEI. With V trimmed by 6 bases and J by 5 bases, 5 bases remained unmatched. In DNA, the CDR3 is TGTGCCAGCAGGGGGACAGGCTTGACTGAAGCTTTCTTT. Amino acid sequence: CASRGTGLTEAFF.

The chain joins TRBV5-1 to TRBJ2-5; perhaps TRBD2 as D (5 bases). V gave up 1 base and J gave up 3 bases, with 13 bases separating them. Germline CDR1 is SGHRS and CDR2 is YFSETQ. This CDR3 spans 15 amino acids. CDR3 region: CASSLISGMEETQYF. As DNA, the CDR3 is TGCGCCAGCAGCTTGATATCGGGGATGGAAGAGACCCAGTACTTC.

This rearrangement joins TRBV10-3 to TRBJ1-3; D perhaps matches TRBD1 (5 bases). Trimming left V 7 bases short and J 0 bases short, with 10 bases between. The CDR3 consists of 14 residues. The V gene's germline CDR1 is ENHRY and CDR2 SYGVKD. The CDR3 nucleotides read TGTGCCATCAAGGGGCAGGTCTCTGGAAACACCATATATTTT. Its protein is CAIKGQVSGNTIYF.